Listed below are T cell receptor beta chains from one sample, sequenced in a study of glioma-infiltrating T cells. TCRdb redid the calling of the multiplex PCR reads with MiXCR, one entry per CDR3 protein. The sample includes more than 95,000 distinct CDR3 sequences, 20% to 25% of them seen just once. Input material: glioma tissue, nonneoplastic brain tissue, or PBMCs (not recorded which). Source of these receptors: a human donor with low-grade glioma or glioblastoma, undergoing nonglioma brain surgery, or in good health (not recorded which). The CDR3 runs from the conserved cysteine through the conserved F or W.

v_call cdr3_aa
TRBV7-9 CASSGAGKGGPRNEQFF
TRBV3-1 CASSQRARRQEVGLDTGELFF
TRBV6-1 CASSRGTGVLNEQFF
TRBV3-1 CASSPIRGTDTQYF
TRBV7-9 CASTRQGVFGEQFF
TRBV19 CASRDFLYSYNEQFF
TRBV29-1 CSVEKGTGNTIYF
TRBV29-1 CSVLAGVLDEQYF
TRBV7-6 CASSPGLAGRTSYNEQFF
TRBV19 CASSQIAGGGVYEQYF
TRBV15 CATSRAPGLAGYEQYF
TRBV28 CASTWGKVYGYTF
TRBV9 CASSVAGKDTIYF
TRBV12-5 CASGAPGADEQYF
TRBV20-1 CSPGLAFTDTQYF
TRBV7-9 CASSIRANTQYF
TRBV7-2 CASSLTENQPQHF
TRBV28 CASSRTRAEQYF
TRBV4-1 CASSQQGTYEQYF
TRBV7-9 CASSGGRGKPYEQYF
TRBV27 CASSSGQGNYEQYF
TRBV4-3 CASSQVTRGRLNYGYTF
TRBV2 CASTTTGVPNEKLFF
TRBV27 CASMYMDKKSIYSNQPQHF
TRBV4-2 CASSQIVQQDRGYYGYTF
TRBV18 CASSPLAGVVSETQYF
TRBV19 CASSTVTGGGTEAFF
TRBV3-1 CASRPGTNPYGYTF
TRBV19 CASNPTYSSHSNQPQHF
TRBV6-1 CASSLGDGTNYEQYF
TRBV20-1 CSARDLGRSYEQYF
TRBV20-1 CSARDFRQVVDGYTF
TRBV12-3/TRBV12-4 CASSRDRDRVYEQYF
TRBV7-2 CASSLLGLPNQPQHF
TRBV20-1 CSARGGGDEQYF
TRBV7-9 CASSLTTSGRVNIQYF
TRBV4-1 CASSQEMSGSGNEQFF
TRBV28 CASSRLAGGTGELFF
TRBV6-2/TRBV6-3 CASSRLAGGPSDTQYF
TRBV28 CASIRTSGGYEQYF